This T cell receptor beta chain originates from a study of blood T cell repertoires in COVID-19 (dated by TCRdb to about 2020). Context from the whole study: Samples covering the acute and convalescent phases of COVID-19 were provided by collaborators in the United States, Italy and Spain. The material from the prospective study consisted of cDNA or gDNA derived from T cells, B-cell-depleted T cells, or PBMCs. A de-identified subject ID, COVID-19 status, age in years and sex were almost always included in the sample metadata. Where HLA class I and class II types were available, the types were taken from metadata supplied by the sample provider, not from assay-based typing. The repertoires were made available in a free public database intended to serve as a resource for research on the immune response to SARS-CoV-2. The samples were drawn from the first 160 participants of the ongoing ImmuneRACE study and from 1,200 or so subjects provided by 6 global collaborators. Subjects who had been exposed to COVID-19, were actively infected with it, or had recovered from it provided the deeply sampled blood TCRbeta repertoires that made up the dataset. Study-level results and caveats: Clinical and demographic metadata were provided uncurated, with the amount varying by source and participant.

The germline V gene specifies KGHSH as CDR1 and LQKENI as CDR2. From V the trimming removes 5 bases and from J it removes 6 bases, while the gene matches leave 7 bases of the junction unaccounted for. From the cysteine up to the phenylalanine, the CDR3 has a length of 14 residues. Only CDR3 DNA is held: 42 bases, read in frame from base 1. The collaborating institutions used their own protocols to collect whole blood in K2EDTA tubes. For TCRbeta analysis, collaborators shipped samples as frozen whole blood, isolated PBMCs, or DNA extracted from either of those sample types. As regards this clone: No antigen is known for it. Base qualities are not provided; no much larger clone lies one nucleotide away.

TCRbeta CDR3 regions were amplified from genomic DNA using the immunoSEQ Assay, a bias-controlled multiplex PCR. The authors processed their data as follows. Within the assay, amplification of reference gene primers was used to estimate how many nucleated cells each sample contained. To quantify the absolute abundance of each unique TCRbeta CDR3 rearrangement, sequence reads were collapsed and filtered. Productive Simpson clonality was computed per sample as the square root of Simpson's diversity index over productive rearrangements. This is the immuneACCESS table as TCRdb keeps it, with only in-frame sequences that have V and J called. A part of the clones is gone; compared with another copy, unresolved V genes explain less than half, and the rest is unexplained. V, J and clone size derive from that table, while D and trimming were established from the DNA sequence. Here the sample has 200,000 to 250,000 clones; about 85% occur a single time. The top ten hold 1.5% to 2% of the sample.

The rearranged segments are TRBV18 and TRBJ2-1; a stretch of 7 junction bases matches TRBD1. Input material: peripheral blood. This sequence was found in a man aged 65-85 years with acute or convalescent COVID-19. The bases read TGTGCCAGCTCAATACTATCAGGGGGCAATGAGCAGTTCTTC. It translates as CASSILSGGNEQFF.